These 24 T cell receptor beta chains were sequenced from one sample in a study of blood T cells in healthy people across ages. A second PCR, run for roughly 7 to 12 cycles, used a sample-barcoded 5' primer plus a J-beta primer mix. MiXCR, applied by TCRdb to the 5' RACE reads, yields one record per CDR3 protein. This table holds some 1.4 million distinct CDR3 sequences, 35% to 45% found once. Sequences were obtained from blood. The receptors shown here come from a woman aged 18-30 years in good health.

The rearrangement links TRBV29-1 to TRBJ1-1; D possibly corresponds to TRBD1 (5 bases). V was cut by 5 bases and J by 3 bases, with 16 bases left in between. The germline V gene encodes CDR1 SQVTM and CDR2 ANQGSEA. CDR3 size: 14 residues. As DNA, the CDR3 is TGCAGCGTTTCAAAAGGTGGGGGATACACTGAAGCTTTCTTT. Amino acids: CSVSKGGGYTEAFF.

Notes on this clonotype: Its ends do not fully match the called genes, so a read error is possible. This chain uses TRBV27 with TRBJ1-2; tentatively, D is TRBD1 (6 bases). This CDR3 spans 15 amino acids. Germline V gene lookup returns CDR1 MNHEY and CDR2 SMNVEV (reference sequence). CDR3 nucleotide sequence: TGTGCCAGCAGGCAGCCCTCCAGGGGTTCCTATGACTACACCTTC. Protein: CASRQPSRGSYDYTF.

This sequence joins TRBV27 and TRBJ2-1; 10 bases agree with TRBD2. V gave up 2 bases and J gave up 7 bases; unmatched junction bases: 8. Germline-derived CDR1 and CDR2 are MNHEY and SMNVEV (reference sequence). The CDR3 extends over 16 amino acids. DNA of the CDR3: TGTGCCAGCAGTTTACAAAGCGGGAGGGCTGGTAATGAGCAGTTCTTC. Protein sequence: CASSLQSGRAGNEQFF.

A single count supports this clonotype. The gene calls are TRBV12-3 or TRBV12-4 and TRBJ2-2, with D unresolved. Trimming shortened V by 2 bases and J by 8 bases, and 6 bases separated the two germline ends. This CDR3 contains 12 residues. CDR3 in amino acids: CASSLIRGELFF. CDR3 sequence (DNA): TGTGCCAGCAGTTTAATCCGAGGGGAGCTGTTTTTT.

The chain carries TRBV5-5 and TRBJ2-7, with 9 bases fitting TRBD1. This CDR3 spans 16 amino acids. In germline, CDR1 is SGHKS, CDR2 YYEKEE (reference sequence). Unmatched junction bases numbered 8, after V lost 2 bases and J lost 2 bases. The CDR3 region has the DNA TGTGCCAGCAGCTTACCGACAGGGGGTTCCCCCTACGAGCAGTACTTC. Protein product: CASSLPTGGSPYEQYF.

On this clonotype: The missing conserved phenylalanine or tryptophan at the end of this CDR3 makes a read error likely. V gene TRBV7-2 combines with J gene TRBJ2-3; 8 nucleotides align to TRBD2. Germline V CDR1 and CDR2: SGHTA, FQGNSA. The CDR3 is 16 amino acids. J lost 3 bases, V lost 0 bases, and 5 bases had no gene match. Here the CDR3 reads CASSLAGLAPTDTQYY. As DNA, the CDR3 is TGTGCCAGCAGCTTAGCCGGACTAGCCCCGACAGATACGCAGTATTAT.

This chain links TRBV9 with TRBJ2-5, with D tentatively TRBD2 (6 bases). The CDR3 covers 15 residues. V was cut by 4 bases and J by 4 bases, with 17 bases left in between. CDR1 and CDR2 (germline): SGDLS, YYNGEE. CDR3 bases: TGTGCCAGCAGCCCACTGGGGGGATTTTCAGAGACCCAGTACTTC. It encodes CASSPLGGFSETQYF.

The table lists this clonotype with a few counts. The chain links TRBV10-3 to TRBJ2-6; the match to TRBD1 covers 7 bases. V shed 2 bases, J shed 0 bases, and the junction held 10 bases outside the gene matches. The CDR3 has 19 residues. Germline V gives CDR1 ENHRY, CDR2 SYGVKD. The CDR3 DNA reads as TGTGCCATCAGTGAGGGACAGGTTGGCCTATTCTCTGGGGCCAACGTCCTGACTTTC. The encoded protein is CAISEGQVGLFSGANVLTF.

The CDR3 nucleotides are TGTGCCAGCAGCCGGGAGACTAGTATGGCCCTCGAGCAGTACTTC. As protein: CASSRETSMALEQYF. V and J are TRBV4-2 and TRBJ2-5; possibly TRBD2 for D (6 bases). The J call may be faulty, since TRBJ2-7 better matches the DNA end. The CDR3 contains 15 residues. Germline lookup yields CDR1 LGHNA and CDR2 YNFKEQ.

The CDR3 DNA reads as TGCAGCGAGCCGACTAGCCCGGGGAGCAATGAGCAGTACTTC. Its translation: CSEPTSPGSNEQYF. This sequence joins TRBV29-1 and TRBJ2-7, with TRBD2 matching over 7 bases. The CDR3 sequence is 14 residues long. Germline CDR1 reads SQVTM; CDR2 reads ANQGSEA. Germline trimming cut 7 bases from V and 7 bases from J; bases unmatched to any gene: 16.

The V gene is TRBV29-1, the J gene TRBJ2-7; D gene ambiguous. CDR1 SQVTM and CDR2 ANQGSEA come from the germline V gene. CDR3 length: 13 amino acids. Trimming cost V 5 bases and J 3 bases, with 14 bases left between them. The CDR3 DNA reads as TGCAGCGTTTCTGGCATCGGGTACTACGAGCAGTACTTC. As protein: CSVSGIGYYEQYF.

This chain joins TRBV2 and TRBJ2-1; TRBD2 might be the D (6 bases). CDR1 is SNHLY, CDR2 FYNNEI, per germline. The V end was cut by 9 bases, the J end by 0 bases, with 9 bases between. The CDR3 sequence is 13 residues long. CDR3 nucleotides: TGTGCCAGACGGGGGAGCTCCTACAATGAGCAGTTCTTC. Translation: CARRGSSYNEQFF.

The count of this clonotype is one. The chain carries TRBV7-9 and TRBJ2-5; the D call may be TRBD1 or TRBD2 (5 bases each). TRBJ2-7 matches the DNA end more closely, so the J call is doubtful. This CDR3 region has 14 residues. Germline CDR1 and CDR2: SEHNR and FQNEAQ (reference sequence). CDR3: CASSIPGPSYEQYF. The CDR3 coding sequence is TGTGCCAGCAGCATTCCGGGACCATCCTACGAGCAGTACTTC.

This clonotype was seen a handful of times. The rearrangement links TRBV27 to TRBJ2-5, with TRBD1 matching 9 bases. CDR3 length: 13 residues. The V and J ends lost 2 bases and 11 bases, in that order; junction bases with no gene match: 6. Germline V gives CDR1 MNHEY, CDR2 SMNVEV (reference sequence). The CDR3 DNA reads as TGTGCCAGCAGTTTACTGGACAGGGGCCAGCAGTACTTC. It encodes CASSLLDRGQQYF.

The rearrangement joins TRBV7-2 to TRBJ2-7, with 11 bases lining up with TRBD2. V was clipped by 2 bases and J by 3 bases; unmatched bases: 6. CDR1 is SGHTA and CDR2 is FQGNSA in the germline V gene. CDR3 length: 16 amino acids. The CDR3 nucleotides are TGTGCCAGCAGCTTAAAGGGTGGGACTAGCGGCTACGAGCAGTACTTC. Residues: CASSLKGGTSGYEQYF.

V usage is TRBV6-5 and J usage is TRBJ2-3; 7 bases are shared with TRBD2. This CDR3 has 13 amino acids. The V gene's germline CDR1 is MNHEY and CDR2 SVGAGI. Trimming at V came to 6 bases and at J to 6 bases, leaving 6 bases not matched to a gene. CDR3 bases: TGTGCCAGCAGCAATTACGGGGGGGATACGCAGTATTTT. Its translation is CASSNYGGDTQYF.

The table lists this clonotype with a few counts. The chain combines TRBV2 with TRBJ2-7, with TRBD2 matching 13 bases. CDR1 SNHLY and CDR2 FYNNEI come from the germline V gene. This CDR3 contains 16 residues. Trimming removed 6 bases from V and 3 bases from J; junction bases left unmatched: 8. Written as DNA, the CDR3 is TGTGCCAGCAGCCACCCAGGACTAGCGGGGGACTACGAGCAGTACTTC. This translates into CASSHPGLAGDYEQYF.

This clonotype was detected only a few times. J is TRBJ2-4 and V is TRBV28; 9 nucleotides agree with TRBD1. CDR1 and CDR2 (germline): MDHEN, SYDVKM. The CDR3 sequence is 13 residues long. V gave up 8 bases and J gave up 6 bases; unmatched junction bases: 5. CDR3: CASEGQGGNIQYF. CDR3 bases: TGTGCCAGCGAGGGACAGGGTGGAAACATTCAGTACTTC. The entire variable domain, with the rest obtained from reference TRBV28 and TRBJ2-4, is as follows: DVKVTQSSRYLVKRTGEKVFLECVQDMDHENMFWYRQDPGLGLRLIYFSYDVKMKEKGDIPEGYSVSREKKERFSLILESASTNQTSMYLCASEGQGGNIQYFGAGTRLSVL.

CDR3 nucleotide sequence: TGCAGTGCTAGAGCGGAAGCGGGAGTATGGACGTGGAATGAGCAGTTCTTC. Translated: CSARAEAGVWTWNEQFF. The chain recombines TRBV20-1 with TRBJ2-1; 8 nucleotides line up with TRBD2. Germline V gives CDR1 DFQATT, CDR2 SNEGSKA (reference sequence). Germline trimming cut 1 base from V and 7 bases from J; bases unmatched to any gene: 15. The CDR3 covers 17 residues.

The CDR3 DNA is TGTGCCAGCAGTTTAAAGGGCGGGGCTAGCTCCTATAATTCACCCCTCCACTTT. Amino acids: CASSLKGGASSYNSPLHF. This rearrangement joins TRBV12-3 or TRBV12-4 to TRBJ1-6; tentative D call: TRBD1 (5 bases). The CDR3 runs 18 residues. Trimming stripped 2 bases from V and 0 bases from J, with 14 bases between.

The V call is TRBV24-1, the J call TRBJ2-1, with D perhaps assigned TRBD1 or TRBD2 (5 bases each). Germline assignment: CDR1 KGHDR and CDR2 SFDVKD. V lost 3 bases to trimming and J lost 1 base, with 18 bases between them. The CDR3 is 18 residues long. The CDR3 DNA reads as TGTGCCACCAGTGATCCCGGGGTGAGGGGCCGTTCCTACAATGAGCAGTTCTTC. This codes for CATSDPGVRGRSYNEQFF.

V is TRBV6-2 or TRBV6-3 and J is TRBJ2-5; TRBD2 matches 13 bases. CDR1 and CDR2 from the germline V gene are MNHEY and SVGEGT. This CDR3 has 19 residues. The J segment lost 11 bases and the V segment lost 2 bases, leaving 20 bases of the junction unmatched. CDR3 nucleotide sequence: TGTGCCAGCAGTTACCCTAGTGGGACTAGCGGGACAGGGATCAATGAGCAGTACTTC. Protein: CASSYPSGTSGTGINEQYF.

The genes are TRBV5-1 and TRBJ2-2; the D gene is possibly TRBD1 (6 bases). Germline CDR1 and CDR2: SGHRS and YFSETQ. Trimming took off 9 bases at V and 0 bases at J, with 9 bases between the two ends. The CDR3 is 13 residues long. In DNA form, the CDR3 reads TGCGCCACCACAGGGTCGAACACCGGGGAGCTGTTTTTT. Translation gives CATTGSNTGELFF.

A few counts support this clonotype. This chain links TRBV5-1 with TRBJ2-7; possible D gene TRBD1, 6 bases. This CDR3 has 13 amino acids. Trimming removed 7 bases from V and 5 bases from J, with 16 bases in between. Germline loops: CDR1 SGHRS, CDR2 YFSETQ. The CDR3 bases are TGCGCCAGCCGTCCTTCAGGGGCCCACGAGCAGTACTTC. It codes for CASRPSGAHEQYF.